The 9 T cell receptor beta chains below come from one sample, sequenced in a study of cytomegalovirus exposure and HLA in healthy donors. The PCR ran on 60 Vbeta and 13 Jbeta primers. Libraries were prepared by immunoSEQ multiplex PCR; TCRdb keeps only in-frame clonotypes and omits some of them. Of around 99,000 clones listed, 82% are singletons. The sample was PBMCs. The receptors derive from a young man in good health and CMV-seropositive.

The chain couples TRBV19 to TRBJ2-2; D is undetermined. The CDR3 runs to 12 residues. V was trimmed by 3 bases and J by 5 bases, leaving 4 bases between them. The V gene's germline CDR1 is LNHDA and CDR2 SQIVND (reference sequence). The CDR3 region has the DNA TGTGCCAGTAGTATGCAGACCGGGGAGCTGTTTTTT. The encoded protein is CASSMQTGELFF.

There are a few counts of this clone. At one of its ends the junction is not consistent with the germline gene, which may arise from a read error. The chain couples TRBV7-6 to TRBJ2-6, with a weak D call TRBD1 (6 bases). There are 17 residues in the CDR3. The germline V gene encodes CDR1 SGHVS and CDR2 FNYEAQ. CDR3: CASSLGGQSSGANVLTF. The CDR3 DNA is TGTGCCAGCAGTTTAGGTGGACAGTCCTCTGGGGCCAACGTCCTGACTTTC.

This clone is a singleton in its sample. The rearrangement uses TRBV5-1 and TRBJ1-2, with 8 bases fitting TRBD1. V dropped 4 bases and J dropped 4; count of bases not matched to a gene: 6. Germline CDR1 is SGHRS and CDR2 is YFSETQ. The CDR3 has 14 residues. The CDR3 loop reads CASSPGQGGYGYTF. CDR3 nucleotide sequence: TGCGCCAGCAGCCCTGGACAGGGAGGCTATGGCTACACCTTC.

The J gene is TRBJ1-3, the V gene TRBV6-6; no clear D gene. Germline V gene lookup returns CDR1 MNHNY and CDR2 SVGAGI (reference sequence). V was shortened by 7 bases and J by 4 bases, with 8 bases between the two germline ends. CDR3 length: 12 residues. The CDR3 DNA sequence: TGTGCCAGCACGGGATCCGGAAACACCATATATTTT. Translating it yields CASTGSGNTIYF.

The chain recombines TRBV28 with TRBJ1-2, with 10 bases lining up with TRBD1. This CDR3 comprises 15 residues. V lost 7 bases to trimming and J lost 8 bases; unmatched junction nucleotides: 13. The germline CDR1 and CDR2 sequences are MDHEN and SYDVKM. The CDR3 sequence: CASIKGTGDVSGYTF. DNA for the CDR3: TGTGCCAGCATCAAGGGGACAGGGGATGTCAGCGGCTACACCTTC.

The chain carries TRBV27 and TRBJ2-5; 10 bases map to TRBD1. Trimming took 6 bases from V and 5 from J; bases not matched to a gene: 9. The CDR3 sequence is 15 residues long. Germline V gene sequence: CDR1 MNHEY, CDR2 SMNVEV (reference sequence). The CDR3 DNA reads TGTGCCAGCAGATTCACCGGGACAGGGGACGAGACCCAGTACTTC. It yields the protein CASRFTGTGDETQYF.

The chain joins TRBV19 to TRBJ2-1, with 11 nucleotides matching TRBD2. The CDR3 is 15 amino acids. V was clipped by 6 bases and J by 10 bases; unmatched bases: 11. CDR1 and CDR2 (germline): LNHDA, SQIVND (reference sequence). CDR3 sequence reads: CASSTNSGGAFEQFF. For the CDR3, the DNA is TGTGCCAGTAGCACCAATAGCGGGGGGGCATTCGAGCAGTTCTTC.

This chain connects TRBV7-2 to TRBJ2-3, with 8 bases matching TRBD2. This CDR3 is 16 amino acids long. From germline, CDR1 is SGHTA and CDR2 FQGNSA. Losses at the gene ends were 1 base for V and 3 bases for J; bases not matched to a gene: 6. As DNA, the CDR3 is TGTGCCAGCAGCTTAGGTACTAGCGGATTTACAGATACGCAGTATTTT. Translation gives CASSLGTSGFTDTQYF.

The table lists this clone with a few counts. The chain recombines TRBV7-6 with TRBJ1-1; D possibly corresponds to TRBD1 (6 bases). Germline V CDR1 and CDR2: SGHVS, FNYEAQ. The CDR3 runs to 14 residues. Trimming cost V 5 bases and J 5 bases, with 15 bases left between them. The CDR3 loop is CASSQDTGTTEAFF. The CDR3 DNA follows: TGTGCCAGCAGCCAAGATACGGGGACAACTGAAGCTTTCTTT.